This passage covers 11 T cell receptor beta chains from one sample sequenced in a study of blood T cell repertoires in COVID-19. The method was immunoSEQ multiplex PCR; TCRdb's version includes in-frame clones alone and lacks a portion of them. Here the sample spans hundreds of thousands of clones, about 86% being singletons. The sequencing sample was made of peripheral blood. The receptors stem from a man aged 80 or over with acute or convalescent COVID-19.

This clone occurred many times. This sequence joins TRBV10-3 and TRBJ2-7, with D perhaps TRBD2 (5 bases). The CDR3 has 12 residues. With 5 bases removed from V and 4 bases from J, the gap between germline ends came to 9 bases. Germline CDR1 reads ENHRY; CDR2 reads SYGVKD. The CDR3 is CAISPTGYEQYF. As DNA, the CDR3 is TGTGCCATCAGTCCTACGGGGTACGAGCAGTACTTC.

The chain is built from TRBV24-1 and TRBJ1-2, with 8 positions matching TRBD1. Germline assignment: CDR1 KGHDR and CDR2 SFDVKD. The CDR3 loop spans 15 amino acids. V was clipped by 2 bases and J by 7 bases; unmatched bases: 8. The CDR3 reads CATSDSPDRASGYTF. In nucleotides, the CDR3 is TGTGCCACCAGTGATTCCCCGGACAGGGCTTCTGGCTACACCTTC.

The chain carries TRBV3-1 (or the pseudogene TRBV3-2) and TRBJ2-7, with 8 bases identical to TRBD2. After removal of 0 bases from V and 4 bases from J, the junction contained 2 bases not matched to a gene. The CDR3 sequence is 14 residues long. Germline CDR1 is LGHDT and CDR2 is YNNKEL (reference sequence). The CDR3, as DNA: TGTGCCAGCAGCCAAGACTCTAGCGGGTACGAGCAGTACTTC. Translating it yields CASSQDSSGYEQYF.

This rearrangement joins TRBV9 to TRBJ2-1; the match to TRBD2 covers 10 bases. CDR3 length: 14 residues. In germline, CDR1 is SGDLS, CDR2 YYNGEE. V was pared by 3 bases and J by 5 bases, with 2 bases of the junction left unmatched. DNA for the CDR3: TGTGCCAGCAGCGCCCTAGCGGGAGACAATGAGCAGTTCTTC. This sequence encodes CASSALAGDNEQFF.

V and J are TRBV28 and TRBJ1-5, with D tentatively TRBD1 (6 bases). Germline loops: CDR1 MDHEN, CDR2 SYDVKM. The CDR3 extends over 15 amino acids. With 6 bases removed from V and 3 bases from J, the gap between germline ends came to 15 bases. The CDR3 coding sequence is TGTGCCAGCAGCTGGTCGACAGGATACAATCAGCCCCAGCATTTT. Encoded protein: CASSWSTGYNQPQHF. Complete variable domain (other parts from reference TRBV28 and TRBJ1-5): DVKVTQSSRYLVKRTGEKVFLECVQDMDHENMFWYRQDPGLGLRLIYFSYDVKMKEKGDIPEGYSVSREKKERFSLILESASTNQTSMYLCASSWSTGYNQPQHFGDGTRLSIL.

V gene TRBV19 combines with J gene TRBJ2-5, with D perhaps TRBD1 (6 bases). This CDR3 has 13 residues. Germline CDR1 and CDR2: LNHDA and SQIVND (reference sequence). Trimming removed 4 bases from V and 4 bases from J, with 10 bases in between. In DNA, the CDR3 is TGTGCCAGTAGTAACCAAGGGGGAGAGACCCAGTACTTC. Translating gives CASSNQGGETQYF.

This chain links TRBV18 with TRBJ1-1; the match to TRBD1 covers 10 bases. From germline, CDR1 is KGHSH and CDR2 LQKENI. Losses at the gene ends were 6 bases for V and 6 bases for J; bases not matched to a gene: 7. The CDR3 length is 14 residues. The CDR3 is CASSNRDRGAEAFF. As DNA, the CDR3 is TGTGCCAGCTCGAACCGGGACAGGGGCGCTGAAGCTTTCTTT.

This clone was seen just once. This chain uses TRBV5-8 with TRBJ1-5, with D possibly TRBD1 on 5 matching bases. The V end lost 2 bases, the J end lost 4 bases, and 10 bases lay between the germline ends. Germline-derived CDR1 and CDR2 are SGHTS and YDEGEE. The CDR3 extends over 14 amino acids. CDR3 protein: CASSLVPGNQPQHF. CDR3 nucleotides: TGTGCCAGCAGCTTAGTCCCAGGGAATCAGCCCCAGCATTTT.

The rearrangement joins TRBV11-2 to TRBJ1-6; TRBD1 is a possible D gene (5 bases). This CDR3 is 15 amino acids long. From germline, CDR1 is SGHAT and CDR2 FQNNGV. The V and J ends lost 5 bases and 2 bases respectively, with 10 bases between them. CDR3: CASSPGTTYNSPLHF. DNA of the CDR3: TGTGCCAGCAGCCCGGGGACTACCTATAATTCACCCCTCCACTTT.

The rearrangement joins TRBV6-5 to TRBJ2-7; a weak D match, TRBD2 (6 bases). V dropped 6 bases and J dropped 1 base, with 16 bases sitting between them. The CDR3 is 15 residues long. Per germline, CDR1 MNHEY and CDR2 SVGAGI. CDR3 nucleotide sequence: TGTGCCAGCAGCCTTTACCGGGAGAGATCCTACGAGCAGTACTTC. Protein sequence: CASSLYRERSYEQYF.

The chain links TRBV6-5 to TRBJ1-2; the D is unclear. The length of the CDR3 is 13 residues. Germline CDR1 reads MNHEY; CDR2 reads SVGAGI. V shed 5 bases and J shed 2 bases, with 9 bases lying between them. CDR3 protein: CASSTTLNYGYTF. DNA for the CDR3: TGTGCCAGCAGTACGACACTGAACTATGGCTACACCTTC.